The T cell receptor beta chain described here comes from a study of blood T cells in healthy people across ages. V lost 6 bases and J lost 2; bases outside the gene matches: 10. The CDR3 covers 18 residues. Together with a sample-barcoded 5' primer, a J-beta primer mix was included in a second PCR lasting about 6 to 11 cycles. CDR3-containing paired-end reads numbered at least 2.5 million in each sample. One entry per CDR3 protein results from TCRdb running MiXCR on the 5' RACE reads. The sample carries roughly 1,500,000 distinct CDR3 sequences, roughly a third recorded once. Each donor had 8 to 10 milliliters of peripheral blood drawn. This clonotype came up many times.

The sequencing sample was made of blood. The genes are TRBV12-3 or TRBV12-4 and TRBJ2-6, with TRBD1 identical over 10 bases. The TCR comes from a woman younger than 45 in good health. In DNA form, the CDR3 reads TGTGCCAGCAGAGGCCTGGGGGACAGGGGTCCTGGGGCCAACGTCCTGACTTTC. Its translation: CASRGLGDRGPGANVLTF.